The 23 T cell receptor beta chains reported below all come from one sample, sequenced in a study of blood T cell repertoires in COVID-19. Here immunoSEQ multiplex PCR was the method, and the copy in TCRdb shows in-frame clones only, minus some. This sample has a few hundred thousand clones, with roughly 89% found just once. Sequenced sample: PBMCs or T cells enriched from blood (not recorded which). The source is a woman aged 55 to 70 who had recovered from COVID-19.

The rearrangement joins TRBV7-8 to TRBJ2-7, with a weak D call TRBD2 (5 bases). From germline, CDR1 is SGHVS and CDR2 FQNEAQ. Trimming removed 2 bases from V and 3 bases from J, with 8 bases in between. The CDR3 totals 13 residues. The CDR3 sequence: CASSLLEGYEQYF. DNA for the CDR3: TGTGCCAGCAGCTTATTAGAGGGCTACGAGCAGTACTTC.

This clone was detected only once. The rearrangement links TRBV7-2 to TRBJ1-1; D ambiguous. From germline, CDR1 is SGHTA and CDR2 FQGNSA. The V and J ends lost 5 bases and 4 bases respectively, with 14 bases between them. The CDR3 has 14 amino acids. CDR3 amino acids: CASSHYLVPTEAFF. As DNA, the CDR3 is TGTGCCAGCAGCCATTACTTGGTACCCACTGAAGCTTTCTTT.

The V gene is TRBV27, the J gene TRBJ1-1, with a weak D call TRBD1 (5 bases). Germline V lookup: CDR1 MNHEY, CDR2 SMNVEV (reference sequence). Between the trimmed V and J ends, which lost 5 bases and 5 bases, there was a span of 15 bases. The CDR3 is made up of 14 amino acids. The CDR3 nucleotides are TGTGCCAGCAGTGACCAGGGTTTGGGGACTGAAGCTTTCTTT. Translation gives CASSDQGLGTEAFF.

The chain carries TRBV3-1 (or the pseudogene TRBV3-2) and TRBJ2-7; D perhaps matches TRBD1 (5 bases). The CDR3 spans 13 residues. Trimming stripped 1 base from V and 5 bases from J, with 9 bases between. Germline CDR1 reads LGHDT; CDR2 reads YNNKEL (reference sequence). The CDR3 DNA sequence: TGTGCCAGCAGCCAAGCTCTCAGGGACGAGCAGTACTTC. Its translation: CASSQALRDEQYF.

The genes are TRBV9 and TRBJ1-6; 8 nucleotides align to TRBD1. There are 16 residues in the CDR3. V gave up 0 bases and J gave up 1 base; unmatched junction bases: 0. CDR1 SGDLS and CDR2 YYNGEE come from the germline V gene. The CDR3 nucleotides are TGTGCCAGCAGCGTAGGACAGGGGTCCTATAATTCACCCCTCCACTTT. This codes for CASSVGQGSYNSPLHF.

This chain connects TRBV18 to TRBJ2-3, with D unresolved. CDR3 size: 12 residues. The V gene's germline CDR1 is KGHSH and CDR2 LQKENI. V gave up 3 bases and J gave up 4 bases, with 5 bases separating them. CDR3 loop: CASSPSADTQYF. CDR3 bases: TGTGCCAGCTCACCTTCAGCAGATACGCAGTATTTT.

This chain joins TRBV5-1 and TRBJ2-1; D may be TRBD2 (5 bases). The germline CDR1 and CDR2 sequences are SGHRS and YFSETQ. The CDR3 has 13 amino acids. The V gene lost 4 bases and the J gene lost 6 bases, with 11 bases spanning the gap. The chain's CDR3 is CASSQLGINEQFF. As DNA, the CDR3 is TGCGCCAGCAGCCAACTAGGTATCAATGAGCAGTTCTTC.

The V and J genes are TRBV4-2 and TRBJ1-4; D might be TRBD1 (6 bases). Between the trimmed V and J ends, which lost 1 base and 5 bases, there was a span of 17 bases. The germline V gene encodes CDR1 LGHNA and CDR2 YNFKEQ. The CDR3 spans 17 residues. The CDR3 DNA reads as TGTGCCAGCAGCCAAGGCGTCAACAGGGTCGGGAATGAAAAACTGTTTTTT. Translated, it gives CASSQGVNRVGNEKLFF.

The rearrangement links TRBV9 to TRBJ2-7; D is possibly TRBD1 (6 bases). The germline V gene has CDR1 SGDLS and CDR2 YYNGEE. This CDR3 region has 14 residues. Between the trimmed V and J ends, which lost 0 bases and 3 bases, there was a span of 10 bases. The CDR3 loop is CASSVGLGGYEQYF. In DNA form, the CDR3 reads TGTGCCAGCAGCGTAGGGCTAGGGGGCTACGAGCAGTACTTC.

V usage is TRBV30 and J usage is TRBJ2-3; 12 positions agree with TRBD2. CDR3 size: 18 residues. The V and J ends lost 2 bases and 3 bases, in that order; junction bases with no gene match: 12. CDR1 and CDR2 from the germline V gene are GTSNPN and SVGIG (reference sequence). The CDR3 sequence is CAWSPGLAGRPPTDTQYF. CDR3 sequence (DNA): TGTGCCTGGAGTCCGGGACTAGCGGGCCGCCCCCCTACAGATACGCAGTATTTT. Looking up the rest from reference TRBV30 and TRBJ2-3 gives the full variable domain: SQTIHQWPATLVQPVGSPLSLECTVEGTSNPNLYWYRQAAGRGLQLLFYSVGIGQISSEVPQNLSASRPQDRQFILSSKKLLLSDSGFYLCAWSPGLAGRPPTDTQYFGPGTRLTVL.

The chain couples TRBV3-1 (or the pseudogene TRBV3-2) to TRBJ1-3, with D uncertain. With 2 bases removed from V and 3 bases from J, the gap between germline ends came to 8 bases. The CDR3 has 14 amino acids. The germline gives CDR1 LGHDT, CDR2 YNNKEL (reference sequence). The DNA of the CDR3 is TGTGCCAGCAGCCAAACAGCAGATGGAAACACCATATATTTT. Translated: CASSQTADGNTIYF.

The chain links TRBV25-1 to TRBJ2-5; 8 bases map to TRBD1. There are 15 residues in the CDR3. CDR1 is MGHDK and CDR2 is SYGVNS in the germline V gene. V trimming: 5 bases; J trimming: 3 bases; junction bases outside the gene matches: 8. The CDR3 region is CASSPQTGDKETQYF. CDR3 in DNA: TGTGCCAGCAGTCCCCAGACAGGGGATAAAGAGACCCAGTACTTC. The full variable domain, completed using reference TRBV25-1 and TRBJ2-5, is EADIYQTPRYLVIGTGKKITLECSQTMGHDKMYWYQQDPGMELHLIHYSYGVNSTEKGDLSSESTVSRIRTEHFPLTLESARPSHTSQYLCASSPQTGDKETQYFGPGTRLLVL.

This clone showed up just once. The CDR3 region has the DNA TGCGCCAGCAGCCTAGGACTAGCTTCGTACAATGAGCAGTTCTTC. It codes for CASSLGLASYNEQFF. This chain uses TRBV4-1 with TRBJ2-1; TRBD2 matches at 8 bases. The CDR3 is 15 residues long. Looked up from germline, CDR1 is MGHRA and CDR2 is YSYEKL. V dropped 4 bases and J dropped 4; count of bases not matched to a gene: 6.

J is TRBJ2-2 and V is TRBV3-1 (or the pseudogene TRBV3-2), with 9 nucleotides matching TRBD2. V gave up 5 bases and J gave up 6 bases; unmatched junction bases: 10. The germline gives CDR1 LGHDT, CDR2 YNNKEL (reference sequence). CDR3 length: 16 residues. CDR3 residues: CASSENSGSRAGELFF. In DNA form, the CDR3 reads TGTGCCAGCAGCGAAAATAGCGGGAGCCGGGCCGGGGAGCTGTTTTTT.

The gene calls are TRBV21-1 and TRBJ1-1; TRBD1, the table's D call, lacks a check against the DNA. TRBV21-1 is listed as a pseudogene. The length of the CDR3 is 14 residues. This CDR3 reads CASSQAQFDTEAFF. In nucleotides, the CDR3 is TGTGCCAGCAGTCAGGCACAGTTCGACACTGAAGCTTTCTTT.

This clone showed up just once. The chain is built from TRBV11-2 and TRBJ2-1; D is ambiguous. This CDR3 has 15 residues. Germline loops: CDR1 SGHAT, CDR2 FQNNGV. Trimming cost V 5 bases and J 6 bases, with 17 bases left between them. CDR3 nucleotides: TGTGCCAGCAGCCTAGTGAGGATTTTAGGCAATGAGCAGTTCTTC. It translates to CASSLVRILGNEQFF.

This chain joins TRBV4-1 and TRBJ2-1, with 10 bases fitting TRBD2. The CDR3 has 15 residues. With V trimmed by 3 bases and J by 5 bases, 4 bases remained unmatched. Germline assignment: CDR1 MGHRA and CDR2 YSYEKL. The CDR3 loop reads CASSQFTSGNNEQFF. As DNA, the CDR3 is TGCGCCAGCAGCCAGTTTACTAGCGGGAACAATGAGCAGTTCTTC.

This rearrangement joins TRBV10-2 to TRBJ1-5, with D possibly being TRBD1 (5 bases). The V gene's germline CDR1 is WSHSY and CDR2 SAAADI. V was shortened by 0 bases and J by 0 bases, with 15 bases between the two germline ends. The CDR3 spans 18 residues. DNA for the CDR3: TGCGCCAGCAGTGAGTCCGGTGGTGACAGATTTAGCAATCAGCCCCAGCATTTT. This codes for CASSESGGDRFSNQPQHF.

This sequence joins TRBV5-1 and TRBJ1-6; 7 bases are a match to TRBD1. Germline-derived CDR1 and CDR2 are SGHRS and YFSETQ. CDR3 length: 15 amino acids. Trimming removed 0 bases from V and 9 bases from J; junction bases left unmatched: 6. The chain's CDR3 is CASSLALPGGSPLHF. The CDR3 DNA follows: TGCGCCAGCAGCTTGGCTCTGCCAGGGGGTTCACCCCTCCACTTT.

The gene calls are TRBV2 and TRBJ2-1; D ambiguous. The CDR3 extends over 12 amino acids. Germline CDR1 and CDR2: SNHLY and FYNNEI. Between the trimmed V and J ends, which lost 8 bases and 1 base, there was a span of 6 bases. The DNA of the CDR3 is TGTGCCAGCGGTAGTTCCTACAATGAGCAGTTCTTC. Protein: CASGSSYNEQFF.

V gene TRBV28 combines with J gene TRBJ2-3; tentative D call: TRBD1 (6 bases). The CDR3 consists of 15 residues. Deletions cut 5 bases from V and 3 bases from J, with 15 bases between. The V gene's germline CDR1 is MDHEN and CDR2 SYDVKM. This CDR3 reads CASSTTGFETDTQYF. Here the CDR3 DNA reads TGTGCCAGCAGTACCACAGGGTTCGAAACAGATACGCAGTATTTT.

The V call is TRBV7-2, the J call TRBJ2-3; the match to TRBD2 covers 11 bases. CDR3 length: 15 residues. Germline values: CDR1 SGHTA, CDR2 FQGNSA. The V gene end was trimmed by 5 bases and the J gene end by 6 bases; junction bases not matched to a gene: 7. The CDR3 coding sequence is TGTGCCAGCAGCAGACGACTAGCGGGAATCGATACGCAGTATTTT. Translating gives CASSRRLAGIDTQYF.

CDR3 protein: CASLTGGTEWQYF. As DNA, the CDR3 is TGTGCCAGCCTTACGGGGGGGACGGAGTGGCAGTACTTC. This chain uses TRBV2 with TRBJ2-7; TRBD2 matches 8 bases. The junction had 12 bases not matched to a gene; V was cut back by 8 bases and J by 9 bases. In germline, CDR1 is SNHLY, CDR2 FYNNEI. CDR3 length equals 13 residues.